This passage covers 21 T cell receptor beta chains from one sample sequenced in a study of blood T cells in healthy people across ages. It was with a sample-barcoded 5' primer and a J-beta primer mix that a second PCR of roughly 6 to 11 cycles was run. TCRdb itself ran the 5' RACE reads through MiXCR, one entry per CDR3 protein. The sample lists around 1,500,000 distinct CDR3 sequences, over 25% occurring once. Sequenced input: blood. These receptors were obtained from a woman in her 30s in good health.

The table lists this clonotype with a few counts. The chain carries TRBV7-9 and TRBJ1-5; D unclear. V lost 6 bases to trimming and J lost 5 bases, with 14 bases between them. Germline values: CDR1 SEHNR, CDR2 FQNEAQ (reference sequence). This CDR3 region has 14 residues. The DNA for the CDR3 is TGTGCCAGCAGTCTTGGGGATGGGGATCAGCCCCAGCATTTT. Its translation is CASSLGDGDQPQHF.

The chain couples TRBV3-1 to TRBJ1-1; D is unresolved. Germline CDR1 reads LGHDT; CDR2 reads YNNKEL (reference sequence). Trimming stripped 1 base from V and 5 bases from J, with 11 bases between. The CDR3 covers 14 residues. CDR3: CASSQGWGSTEAFF. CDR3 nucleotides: TGTGCCAGCAGCCAAGGATGGGGATCGACTGAAGCTTTCTTT.

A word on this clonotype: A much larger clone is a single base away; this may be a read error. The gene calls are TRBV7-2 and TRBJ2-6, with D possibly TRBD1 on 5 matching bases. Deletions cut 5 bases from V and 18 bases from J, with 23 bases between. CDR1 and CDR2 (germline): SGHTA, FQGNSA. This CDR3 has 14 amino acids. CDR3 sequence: CASSLNSGANFRTF. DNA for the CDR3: TGTGCCAGCAGCCTCAACTCTGGGGCCAACTTCCGGACTTTC.

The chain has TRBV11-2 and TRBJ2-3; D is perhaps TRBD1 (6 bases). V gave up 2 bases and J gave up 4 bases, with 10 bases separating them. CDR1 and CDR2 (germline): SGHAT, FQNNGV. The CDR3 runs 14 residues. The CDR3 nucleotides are TGTGCCAGCAGCTTAAGGACAGCCGCAGATACGCAGTATTTT. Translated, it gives CASSLRTAADTQYF.

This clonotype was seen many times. The CDR3 sequence: CSVVLAGRETQYF. CDR3 DNA: TGCAGCGTTGTACTAGCGGGACGAGAGACCCAGTACTTC. V is TRBV29-1 and J is TRBJ2-5; 10 positions match TRBD2. The germline gives CDR1 SQVTM, CDR2 ANQGSEA. This CDR3 spans 13 amino acids. The J segment lost 4 bases and the V segment lost 4 bases, leaving 3 bases of the junction unmatched.

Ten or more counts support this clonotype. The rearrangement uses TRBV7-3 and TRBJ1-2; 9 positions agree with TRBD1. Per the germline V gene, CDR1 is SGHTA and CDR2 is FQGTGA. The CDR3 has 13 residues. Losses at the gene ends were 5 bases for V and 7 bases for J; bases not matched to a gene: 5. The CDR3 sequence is CASSPGQGVGYTF. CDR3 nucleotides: TGTGCCAGCAGCCCGGGACAGGGCGTTGGCTACACCTTC.

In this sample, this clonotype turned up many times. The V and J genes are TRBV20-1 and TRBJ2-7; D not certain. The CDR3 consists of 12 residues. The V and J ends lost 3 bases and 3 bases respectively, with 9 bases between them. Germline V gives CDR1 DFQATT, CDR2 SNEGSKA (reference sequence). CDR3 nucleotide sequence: TGCAGTGCTAGCCTAGACAACTACGAGCAGTACTTC. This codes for CSASLDNYEQYF.

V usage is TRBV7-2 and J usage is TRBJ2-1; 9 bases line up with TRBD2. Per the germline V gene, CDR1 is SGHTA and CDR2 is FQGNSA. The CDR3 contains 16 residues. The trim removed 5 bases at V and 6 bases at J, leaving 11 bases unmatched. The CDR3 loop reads CASSLFASGDLNEQFF. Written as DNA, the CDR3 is TGTGCCAGCAGCCTCTTCGCTAGCGGGGACCTCAATGAGCAGTTCTTC.

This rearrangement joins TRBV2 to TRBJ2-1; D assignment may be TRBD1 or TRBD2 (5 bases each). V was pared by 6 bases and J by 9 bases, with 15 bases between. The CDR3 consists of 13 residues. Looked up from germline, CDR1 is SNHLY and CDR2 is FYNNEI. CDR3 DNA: TGTGCCAGCAGGTGGGGGATTGGTAGTGAGCAGTTCTTC. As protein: CASRWGIGSEQFF.

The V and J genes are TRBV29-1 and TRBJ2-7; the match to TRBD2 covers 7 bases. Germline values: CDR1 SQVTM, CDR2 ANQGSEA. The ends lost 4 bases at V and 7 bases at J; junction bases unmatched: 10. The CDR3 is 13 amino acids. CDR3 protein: CSVGGSLYNEQYF. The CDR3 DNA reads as TGCAGCGTTGGCGGGAGCCTCTACAATGAGCAGTACTTC.

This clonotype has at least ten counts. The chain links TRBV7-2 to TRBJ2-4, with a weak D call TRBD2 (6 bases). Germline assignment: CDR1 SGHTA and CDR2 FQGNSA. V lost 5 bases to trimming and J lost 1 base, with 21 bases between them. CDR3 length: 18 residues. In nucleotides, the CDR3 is TGTGCCAGCAGCACCGAGGGAGGTTATCTAGCGGCCAAAAACATTCAGTACTTC. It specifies CASSTEGGYLAAKNIQYF.

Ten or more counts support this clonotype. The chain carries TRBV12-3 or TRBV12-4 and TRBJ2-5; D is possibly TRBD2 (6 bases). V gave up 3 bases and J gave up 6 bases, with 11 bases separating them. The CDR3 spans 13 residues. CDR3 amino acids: CASSFRGGKTQYF. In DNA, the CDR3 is TGTGCCAGCAGTTTTCGAGGAGGGAAGACCCAGTACTTC.

The CDR3 sequence: CAISTSGGAYEQFF. CDR3 DNA: TGTGCCATCTCGACTAGCGGGGGGGCCTATGAGCAGTTCTTC. The chain links TRBV2 to TRBJ2-1, with 14 nucleotides matching TRBD2. The V and J ends lost 10 bases and 8 bases, in that order; junction bases with no gene match: 7. This CDR3 is built from 14 residues. Per the germline V gene, CDR1 is SNHLY and CDR2 is FYNNEI. Full variable domain (rest looked up from reference TRBV2 and TRBJ2-1): EPEVTQTPSHQVTQMGQEVILRCVPISNHLYFYWYRQILGQKVEFLVSFYNNEISEKSEIFDDQFSVERPDGSNFTLKIRSTKLEDSAMYFCAISTSGGAYEQFFGPGTRLTVL.

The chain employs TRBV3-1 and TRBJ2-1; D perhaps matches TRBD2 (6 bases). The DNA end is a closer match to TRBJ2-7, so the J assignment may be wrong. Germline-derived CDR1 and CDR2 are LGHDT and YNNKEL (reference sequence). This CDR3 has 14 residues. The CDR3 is CASSQWDLRREQYF. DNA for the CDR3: TGTGCCAGCAGCCAATGGGACTTACGGAGGGAGCAGTACTTC.

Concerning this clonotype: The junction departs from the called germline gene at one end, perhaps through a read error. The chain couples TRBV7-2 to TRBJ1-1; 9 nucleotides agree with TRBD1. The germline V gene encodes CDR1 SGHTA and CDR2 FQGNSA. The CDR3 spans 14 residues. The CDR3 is CAISLVGGQGIAFF. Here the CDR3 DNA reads TGTGCCATCAGCTTAGTTGGGGGACAGGGCATAGCTTTCTTT.

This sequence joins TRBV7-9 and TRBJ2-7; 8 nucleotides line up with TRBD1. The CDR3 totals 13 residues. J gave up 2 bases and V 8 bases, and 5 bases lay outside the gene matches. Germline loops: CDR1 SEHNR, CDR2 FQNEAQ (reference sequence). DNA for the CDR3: TGTGCCAGCGGACAGGGATCGGCCTACGAGCAGTACTTC. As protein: CASGQGSAYEQYF.

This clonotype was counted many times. CDR3 nucleotide sequence: TGTGCCAGCAGTCCAAGCAGGGGACTACAACTCTCTGGGGCCAACGTCCTGACTTTC. Its translation is CASSPSRGLQLSGANVLTF. The J gene is TRBJ2-6, the V gene TRBV12-3 or TRBV12-4; tentatively, D is TRBD2 (7 bases). The CDR3 covers 19 residues. V was pared by 5 bases and J by 0 bases, with 20 bases between.

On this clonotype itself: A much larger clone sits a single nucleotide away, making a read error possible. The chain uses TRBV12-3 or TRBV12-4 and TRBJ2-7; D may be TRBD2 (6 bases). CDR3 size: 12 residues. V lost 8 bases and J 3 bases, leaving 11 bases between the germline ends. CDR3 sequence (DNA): TGTGCCAGCCGGGAGCCCCACTACGAGCAGTACTTC. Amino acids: CASREPHYEQYF.

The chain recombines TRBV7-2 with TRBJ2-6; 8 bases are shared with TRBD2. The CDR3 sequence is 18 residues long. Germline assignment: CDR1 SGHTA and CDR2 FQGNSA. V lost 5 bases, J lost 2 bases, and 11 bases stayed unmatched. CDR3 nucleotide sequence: TGTGCCAGCAGCCCAGACGGGGGGGGACGCCCTGGGGCCAACGTCCTGACTTTC. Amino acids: CASSPDGGGRPGANVLTF.

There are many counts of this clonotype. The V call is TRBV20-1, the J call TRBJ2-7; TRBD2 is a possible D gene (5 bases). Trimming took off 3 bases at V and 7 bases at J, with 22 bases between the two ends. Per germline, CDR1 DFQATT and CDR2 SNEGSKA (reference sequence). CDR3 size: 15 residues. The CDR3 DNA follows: TGCAGTGCTAGGATTGATTGGGGTTCCTCGGGGGAGCAGTACTTC. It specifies CSARIDWGSSGEQYF.

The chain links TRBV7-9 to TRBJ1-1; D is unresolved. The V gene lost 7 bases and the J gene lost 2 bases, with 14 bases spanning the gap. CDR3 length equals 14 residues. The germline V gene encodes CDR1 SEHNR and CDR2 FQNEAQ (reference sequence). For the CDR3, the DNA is TGTGCCAGCACTGCCAGGCAGGACAACACTGAAGCTTTCTTT. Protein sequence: CASTARQDNTEAFF.